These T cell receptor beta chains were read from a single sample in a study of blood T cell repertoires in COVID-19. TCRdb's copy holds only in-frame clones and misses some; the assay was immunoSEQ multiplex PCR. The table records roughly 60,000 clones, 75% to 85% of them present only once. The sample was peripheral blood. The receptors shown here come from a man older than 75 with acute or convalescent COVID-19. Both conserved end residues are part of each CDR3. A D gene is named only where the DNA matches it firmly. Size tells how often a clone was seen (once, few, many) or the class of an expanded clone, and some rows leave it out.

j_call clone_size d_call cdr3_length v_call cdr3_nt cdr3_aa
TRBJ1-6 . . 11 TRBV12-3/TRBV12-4 TGTGCCAGCAGTCGGAGGGGACCCCTCCACTTT CASSRRGPLHF
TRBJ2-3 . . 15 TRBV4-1 TGCGCCAGCAGCCAGAACGTACCCGCGGGAGATACGCAGTATTTT CASSQNVPAGDTQYF
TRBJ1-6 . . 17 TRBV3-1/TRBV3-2 TGTGCCAGCAGCCCGCGGACTTTAAAGTCCTATAATTCACCCCTCCACTTT CASSPRTLKSYNSPLHF
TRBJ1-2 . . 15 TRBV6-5 TGTGCCAGCAGTCACCTCAGGGGAGATAACTATGGCTACACCTTC CASSHLRGDNYGYTF
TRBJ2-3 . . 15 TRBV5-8 TGTGCCAGCAGCCTTTCTTGGGCCAACACAGATACGCAGTATTTT CASSLSWANTDTQYF
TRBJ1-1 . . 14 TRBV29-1 TGCAGCGCCTCTTCCCCGGGAACCAACACTGAAGCTTTCTTT CSASSPGTNTEAFF
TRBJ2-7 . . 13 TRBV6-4 TGTGCCAGCAGTGACCAGGAGGGTTACGAGCAGTACTTC CASSDQEGYEQYF
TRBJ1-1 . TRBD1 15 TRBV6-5 TGTGCCAGCAGTAGAACCGGGACAGGGGTGACTGAAGCTTTCTTT CASSRTGTGVTEAFF
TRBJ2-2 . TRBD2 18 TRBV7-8 TGTGCCAGCAGCCTCGGACTAGCGGGGGCTTCGAACACCGGGGAGCTGTTTTTT CASSLGLAGASNTGELFF
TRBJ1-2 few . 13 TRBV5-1 TGCGCCAGCACCGAGACCGTCGGAGAAGGCTACACCTTC CASTETVGEGYTF
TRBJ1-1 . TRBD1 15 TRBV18 TGTGCCAGCTCACCACTTCCGGGACAGGCATATGAAGCTTTCTTT CASSPLPGQAYEAFF
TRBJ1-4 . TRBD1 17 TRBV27 TGTGCCAGCAAGAAACTCCAGGGGGCTGCCTATGATGAAAAACTGTTTTTT CASKKLQGAAYDEKLFF
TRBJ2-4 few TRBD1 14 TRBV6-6 TGTGCCAGCGCGACGACAGGGAAGAAAAACATTCAGTACTTC CASATTGKKNIQYF